Below, 5 T cell receptor beta chains from the same sample are listed, as sequenced in a study of blood T cells in healthy people across ages (dated by TCRdb to between 2014 and 2016). Libraries were built with 5' RACE. The sample was run on an Illumina HiSeq 2500. A second PCR of about 7 to 12 cycles was performed with a sample-barcoded 5' primer and a J-beta primer mix. TCRdb reprocessed the public reads (quality trimming at Q25 with fastp, clone calling with MiXCR) and kept in-frame beta chains. Every distinct CDR3 protein forms one entry, paired with its most common genes and DNA. This sample lists fewer than 900,000 distinct CDR3 sequences; around 48% were detected once. The top ten hold approximately 32% of the sample. The specimen was blood. These TCRs come from a woman aged 60 to 75 in good health.

This clonotype was seen at least ten times. The gene calls are TRBV7-2 and TRBJ2-7; 8 bases fit TRBD1. Germline V gene data show CDR1 as SGHTA and CDR2 as FQGNSA. This CDR3 is 14 amino acids long. V trimming: 5 bases; J trimming: 2 bases; junction bases outside the gene matches: 5. For the CDR3, the DNA is TGTGCCAGCAGCCCCCGGACAGGGACCTACGAGCAGTACTTC. Translating gives CASSPRTGTYEQYF. The variable domain in full, with the rest retrieved from reference TRBV7-2 and TRBJ2-7, is GAGVSQSPSNKVTEKGKDVELRCDPISGHTALYWYRQSLGQGLEFLIYFQGNSAPDKSGLPSDRFSAERTGGSVSTLTIQRTQQEDSAVYLCASSPRTGTYEQYFGPGTRLTVT.

The rearrangement joins TRBV20-1 to TRBJ2-1; 11 bases fit TRBD1. CDR1 is DFQATT and CDR2 is SNEGSKA in the germline V gene (reference sequence). V shed 5 bases and J 3 bases; nucleotides not matched to a gene: 6. The CDR3 extends over 15 amino acids. Written as DNA, the CDR3 is TGCAGTGCTCGTTTGGGGACAGGGGGCTACAATGAGCAGTTCTTC. This gives the protein CSARLGTGGYNEQFF.

The rearrangement joins TRBV20-1 to TRBJ2-5; D is perhaps TRBD1 (5 bases). V lost 0 bases and J lost 1, with 9 bases in between. CDR3 length: 14 amino acids. Per the germline V gene, CDR1 is DFQATT and CDR2 is SNEGSKA (reference sequence). CDR3 region: CSARDFRAQETQYF. In DNA, the CDR3 is TGCAGTGCTAGAGATTTCAGGGCCCAAGAGACCCAGTACTTC.

The chain carries TRBV28 and TRBJ2-7, with D possibly matching TRBD2 (5 bases). Germline lookup yields CDR1 MDHEN and CDR2 SYDVKM. With 7 bases removed from V and 0 bases from J, the gap between germline ends came to 13 bases. The CDR3 is 14 amino acids. Here the CDR3 DNA reads TGTGCCAGCAAGAGGGCGAGGAGCTCCTACGAGCAGTACTTC. The encoded protein is CASKRARSSYEQYF.

The rearrangement uses TRBV28 and TRBJ2-1; TRBD2 matches at 8 bases. Germline CDR1 is MDHEN and CDR2 is SYDVKM. CDR3 length equals 13 residues. V shed 9 bases and J 3 bases; nucleotides not matched to a gene: 4. The CDR3 sequence is CASGSGIYNEQFF. The CDR3 bases are TGTGCCAGTGGTAGCGGGATCTACAATGAGCAGTTCTTC.